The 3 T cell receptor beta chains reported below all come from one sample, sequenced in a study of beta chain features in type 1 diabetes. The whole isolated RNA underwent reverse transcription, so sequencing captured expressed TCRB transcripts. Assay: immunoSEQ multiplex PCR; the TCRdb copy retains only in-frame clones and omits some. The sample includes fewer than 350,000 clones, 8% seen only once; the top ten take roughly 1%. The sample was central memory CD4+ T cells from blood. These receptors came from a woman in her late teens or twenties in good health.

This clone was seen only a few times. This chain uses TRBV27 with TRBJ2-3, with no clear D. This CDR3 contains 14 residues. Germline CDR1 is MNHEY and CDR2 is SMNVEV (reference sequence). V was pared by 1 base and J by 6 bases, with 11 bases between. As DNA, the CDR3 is TGTGCCAGCAGTTTATTGGTGGCCCGGGATACGCAGTATTTT. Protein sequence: CASSLLVARDTQYF.

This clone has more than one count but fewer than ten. As DNA, the CDR3 is TGTGCCAGCAGCTTAGGTGTTGGAGAGACCCAGTACTTC. It encodes CASSLGVGETQYF. The V call is TRBV7-2, the J call TRBJ2-5; D is unclear. With 1 base removed from V and 4 bases from J, the gap between germline ends came to 7 bases. The CDR3 consists of 13 residues. In germline, CDR1 is SGHTA, CDR2 FQGNSA.

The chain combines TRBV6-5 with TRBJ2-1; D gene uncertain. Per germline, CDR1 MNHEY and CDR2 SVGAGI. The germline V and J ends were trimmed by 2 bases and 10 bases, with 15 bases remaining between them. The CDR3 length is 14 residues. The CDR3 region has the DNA TGTGCCAGCAGTTACGGGTCAGGTGGATGGGAGCAGTTCTTC. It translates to CASSYGSGGWEQFF.